This T cell receptor beta chain emerged from a study of T cell changes during pregnancy in multiple sclerosis (dated by TCRdb to about 2019). Regarding the study in general: The study examined how the T cell repertoire changed over the course of pregnancy in women with multiple sclerosis.

From cysteine to phenylalanine, the CDR3 is 14 amino acids long. Only the CDR3 DNA is retained, 42 bases long and in frame from the first base. V loses 0 bases at its end and J loses 8 bases; junction bases beyond the gene matches: 3. The CDR1 and CDR2 encoded by the germline V gene are SGDLS and YYNGEE. The library was made by the immunoSEQ multiplex PCR assay. TCRdb limited this immuneACCESS table to in-frame rearrangements with V and J called. A share of clones is missing; checked studies link under half to unresolved V genes, and the rest is unexplained. The sample table lists around 48,000 clones, roughly nine tenths of them with a count of one. The ten largest make up roughly 3.2% of the sample. With respect to this clone: Its antigen remains undetermined. No quality values exist for individual bases; no much larger clone is one base distant.

The sequence joins TRBV9 to TRBJ2-1; 9 bases in the junction line up with TRBD2. The material was CD8+ T cells from peripheral blood mononuclear cells, obtained before pregnancy. This clonotype was sampled from a female donor with multiple sclerosis, enrolled in a pregnancy study. CDR3 protein: CASSVERGDHEQFF. In nucleotides, the sequence is TGTGCCAGCAGCGTAGAGCGGGGGGACCATGAGCAGTTCTTC.